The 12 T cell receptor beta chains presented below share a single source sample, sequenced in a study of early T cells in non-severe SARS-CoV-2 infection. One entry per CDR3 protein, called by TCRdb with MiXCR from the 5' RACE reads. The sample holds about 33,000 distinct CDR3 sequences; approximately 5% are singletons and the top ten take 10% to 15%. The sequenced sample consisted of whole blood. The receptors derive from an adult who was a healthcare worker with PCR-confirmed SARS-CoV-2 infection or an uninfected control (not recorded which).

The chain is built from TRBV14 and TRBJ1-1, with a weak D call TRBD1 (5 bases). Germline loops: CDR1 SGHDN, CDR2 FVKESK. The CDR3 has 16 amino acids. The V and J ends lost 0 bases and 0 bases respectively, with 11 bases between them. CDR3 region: CASSQEDKGLNTEAFF. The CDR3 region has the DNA TGTGCCAGCAGCCAAGAAGACAAGGGGTTGAACACTGAAGCTTTCTTT.

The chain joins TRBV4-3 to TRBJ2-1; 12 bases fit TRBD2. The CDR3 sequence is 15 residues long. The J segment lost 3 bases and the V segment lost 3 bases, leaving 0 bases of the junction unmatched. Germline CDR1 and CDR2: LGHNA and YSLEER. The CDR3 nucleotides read TGCGCCAGCAGCCAGACTAGCGGGGGCTACAATGAGCAGTTCTTC. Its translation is CASSQTSGGYNEQFF.

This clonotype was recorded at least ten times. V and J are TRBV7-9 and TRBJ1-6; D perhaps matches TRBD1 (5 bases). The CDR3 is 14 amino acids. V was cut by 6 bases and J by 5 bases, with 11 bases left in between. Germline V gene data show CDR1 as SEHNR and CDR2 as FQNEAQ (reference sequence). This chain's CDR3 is CASSWDVDNSPLHF. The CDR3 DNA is TGTGCCAGCAGTTGGGACGTCGATAATTCACCCCTCCACTTT.

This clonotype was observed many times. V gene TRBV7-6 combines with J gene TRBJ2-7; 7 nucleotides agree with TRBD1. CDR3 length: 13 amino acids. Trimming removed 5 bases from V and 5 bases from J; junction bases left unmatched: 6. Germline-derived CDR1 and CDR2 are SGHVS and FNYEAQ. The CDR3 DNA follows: TGTGCCAGCAGCCAGACAGGGAGCCACGAGCAGTACTTC. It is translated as CASSQTGSHEQYF.

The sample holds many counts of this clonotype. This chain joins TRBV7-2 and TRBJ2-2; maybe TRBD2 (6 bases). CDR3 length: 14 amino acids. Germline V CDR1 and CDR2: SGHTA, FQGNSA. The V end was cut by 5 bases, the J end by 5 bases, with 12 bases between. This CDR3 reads CASSRLVGTGELFF. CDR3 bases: TGTGCCAGCAGCCGACTAGTGGGGACCGGGGAGCTGTTTTTT.

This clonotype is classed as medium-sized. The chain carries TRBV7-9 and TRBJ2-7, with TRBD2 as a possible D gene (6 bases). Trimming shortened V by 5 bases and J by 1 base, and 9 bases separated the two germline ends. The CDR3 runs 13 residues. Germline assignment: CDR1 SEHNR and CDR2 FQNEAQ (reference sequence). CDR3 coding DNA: TGTGCCAGCAGCCCGGGGGTGTCCTACGAGCAGTACTTC. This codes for CASSPGVSYEQYF. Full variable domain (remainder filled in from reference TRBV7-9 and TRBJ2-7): DTGVSQNPRHKITKRGQNVTFRCDPISEHNRLYWYRQTLGQGPEFLTYFQNEAQLEKSRLLSDRFSAERPKGSFSTLEIQRTEQGDSAMYLCASSPGVSYEQYFGPGTRLTVT.

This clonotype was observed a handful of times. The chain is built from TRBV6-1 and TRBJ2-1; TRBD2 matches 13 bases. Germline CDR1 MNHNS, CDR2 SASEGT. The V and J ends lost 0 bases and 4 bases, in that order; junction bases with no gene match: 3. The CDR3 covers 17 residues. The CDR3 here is CASSEAPLAGGYNEQFF. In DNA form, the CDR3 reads TGTGCCAGCAGTGAAGCCCCACTAGCGGGGGGGTACAATGAGCAGTTCTTC.

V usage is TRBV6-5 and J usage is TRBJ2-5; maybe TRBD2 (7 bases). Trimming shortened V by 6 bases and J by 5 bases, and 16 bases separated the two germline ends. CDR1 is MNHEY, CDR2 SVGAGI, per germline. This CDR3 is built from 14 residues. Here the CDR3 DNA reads TGTGCCAGCAGACGGGGGGCTCCATGGGAGACCCAGTACTTC. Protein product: CASRRGAPWETQYF.

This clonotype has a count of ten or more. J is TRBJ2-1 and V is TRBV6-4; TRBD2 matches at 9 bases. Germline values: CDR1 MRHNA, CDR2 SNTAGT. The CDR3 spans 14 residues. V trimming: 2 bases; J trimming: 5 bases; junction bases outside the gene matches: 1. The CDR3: CASSDSGGHNEQFF. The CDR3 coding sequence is TGTGCCAGCAGTGACAGCGGGGGGCACAATGAGCAGTTCTTC.

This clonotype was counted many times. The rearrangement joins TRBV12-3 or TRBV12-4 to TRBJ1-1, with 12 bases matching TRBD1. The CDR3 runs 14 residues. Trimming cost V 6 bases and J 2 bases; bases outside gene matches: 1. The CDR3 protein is CASRGQGANTEAFF. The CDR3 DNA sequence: TGTGCCAGCAGGGGACAGGGGGCCAACACTGAAGCTTTCTTT.

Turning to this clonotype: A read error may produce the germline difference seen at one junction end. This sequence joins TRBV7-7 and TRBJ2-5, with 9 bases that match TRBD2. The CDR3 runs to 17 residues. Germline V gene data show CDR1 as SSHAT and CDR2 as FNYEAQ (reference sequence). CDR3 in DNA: TGTGCTAGCAGCTTAGGTCCCGGGACTAGCCTAGAAGAGACCCAGTACTTC. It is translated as CASSLGPGTSLEETQYF.

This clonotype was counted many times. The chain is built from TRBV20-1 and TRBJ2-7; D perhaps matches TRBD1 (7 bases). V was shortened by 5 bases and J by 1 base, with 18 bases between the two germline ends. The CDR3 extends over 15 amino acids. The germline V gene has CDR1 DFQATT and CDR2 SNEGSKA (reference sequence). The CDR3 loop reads CSAQGGTEFSYEQYF. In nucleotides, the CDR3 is TGCAGTGCTCAAGGCGGGACAGAGTTTTCCTACGAGCAGTACTTC.